These T cell receptor beta chains were read from a single sample in a study of blood T cell repertoires in COVID-19. This table comes from immunoSEQ multiplex PCR, and its TCRdb copy is limited to in-frame clones, with some not included. In the table there are a few hundred thousand clones, roughly 80% of which are singletons. Sequenced sample: PBMCs or T cells enriched from blood (not recorded which). Receptors originate from a man aged 40-50 years who had been exposed to COVID-19. The CDR3 runs from the conserved cysteine through the conserved F or W. The D gene is left open where the match is weak. Size values are once, few and many counts, or a class for expanded clones, and some rows have none.

>once|TRBJ1-2|TRBV19|.
CASSFPGAVPYGYTF
TGTGCCAGTAGTTTCCCAGGGGCCGTACCTTATGGCTACACCTTC
>.|TRBJ1-2|TRBV6-5|TRBD1
CASTTSGTGYGYTF
TGTGCCAGCACCACATCCGGGACAGGGTATGGCTACACCTTC
>.|TRBJ2-3|TRBV7-2|.
CASSLVYGSSDTQYF
TGTGCCAGCAGCTTAGTGTACGGGAGCTCCGATACGCAGTATTTT
>.|TRBJ1-4|TRBV9|TRBD1
CASSVQGANEKLFF
TGTGCCAGCAGCGTACAGGGGGCGAATGAAAAACTGTTTTTT
>.|TRBJ2-1|TRBV11-3|TRBD2
CASSPTAGDYNEQFF
TGTGCCAGCAGCCCTACCGCGGGGGACTACAATGAGCAGTTCTTC
>many|TRBJ2-1|TRBV9|.
CASSVVQGAREQFF
TGTGCCAGCAGCGTTGTTCAGGGTGCGCGGGAGCAGTTCTTC
>.|TRBJ2-7|TRBV4-1|TRBD2
CASSQASGVSSYEQYF
TGCGCCAGCAGCCAAGCTAGCGGGGTTAGCTCCTACGAGCAGTACTTC
>.|TRBJ1-4|TRBV27|.
CASSRDSLTTPGKLFF
TGTGCCAGCAGCCGGGACTCTCTCACTACCCCTGGAAAACTGTTTTTT
>.|TRBJ1-5|TRBV6-5|TRBD1
CASKPQGALGQPQHF
TGTGCCAGCAAACCTCAGGGGGCGCTGGGACAGCCCCAGCATTTT
>.|TRBJ2-5|TRBV5-8|.
CASSYRTAPETQYF
TGTGCCAGCAGCTACCGGACAGCCCCAGAGACCCAGTACTTC
>once|TRBJ2-5|TRBV24-1|.
CATSAWHNEETQYF
TGTGCCACCAGTGCCTGGCACAATGAAGAGACCCAGTACTTC
>.|TRBJ1-6|TRBV6-7|TRBD1
CASSSYRGGSPLHF
TGTGCCAGCAGTTCCTACAGGGGTGGCTCACCCCTCCACTTT
>.|TRBJ2-1|TRBV25-1|.
CASSETTPRDFNSQFF
TGTGCCAGCAGTGAGACCACCCCCCGGGACTTTAATTCACAGTTCTTC
>.|TRBJ2-2|TRBV18|.
CASSPPADTGELFF
TGTGCCAGCTCACCACCGGCTGACACCGGGGAGCTGTTTTTT
>.|TRBJ2-7|TRBV5-1|TRBD1
CASSLGSGQGAGEQYF
TGCGCCAGCAGCTTGGGCAGTGGGCAGGGGGCAGGCGAGCAGTACTTC
>once|TRBJ2-4|TRBV27|.
CASSSETGLLYF
TGTGCCAGCAGTTCGGAGACAGGTTTGTTATACTTC
>.|TRBJ1-6|TRBV4-2|.
CASSPSSVGVVDSPLHF
TGTGCCAGCAGCCCATCGAGCGTAGGGGTGGTGGATTCACCCCTCCACTTT
>.|TRBJ1-5|TRBV9|.
CASSPESVDQPQHF
TGTGCCAGCAGCCCCGAGTCGGTAGATCAGCCCCAGCATTTT
>.|TRBJ2-3|TRBV7-9|TRBD1
CASSPGQSLADTQYF
TGTGCCAGCAGCCCGGGACAGAGTTTGGCAGATACGCAGTATTTT
>.|TRBJ1-2|TRBV18|.
CASSPPQGRGYTF
TGTGCCAGCTCACCACCTCAGGGTCGGGGCTACACCTTC
>.|TRBJ2-7|TRBV29-1|.
CSVVQLYEQYF
TGCAGCGTCGTGCAGTTATACGAGCAGTACTTC
>.|TRBJ2-3|TRBV7-9|.
CASSYVTGRGADTQYF
TGTGCCAGCAGCTACGTGACAGGGCGGGGAGCAGATACGCAGTATTTT
>.|TRBJ1-2|TRBV6-8|.
CASAKPTRGYTF
TGTGCCAGCGCCAAACCAACGAGAGGCTACACCTTC
>.|TRBJ2-7|TRBV7-7|TRBD1
CASSLGGGQGDEQYF
TGTGCTAGCAGCCTTGGAGGGGGACAGGGGGACGAGCAGTACTTC
>.|TRBJ2-7|TRBV19|TRBD1
CASGHRGSYEQYF
TGTGCCAGTGGACACAGGGGTAGCTACGAGCAGTACTTC
>.|TRBJ2-7|TRBV7-2|TRBD2
CASSLDPGLEYEQYF
TGTGCCAGCAGCTTAGATCCGGGACTAGAATACGAGCAGTACTTC
>once|TRBJ1-4|TRBV18|.
CASSPPGGNFDEKLFF
TGTGCCAGCTCACCACCAGGGGGTAATTTTGATGAAAAACTGTTTTTT
>.|TRBJ1-2|TRBV4-1|.
CASSVVEEPFYGYTF
TGCGCCAGCAGCGTGGTGGAGGAGCCCTTCTATGGCTACACCTTC
>.|TRBJ1-1|TRBV7-9|.
CASSFSLAAEAFF
TGTGCCAGCAGCTTTAGTTTAGCTGCTGAAGCTTTCTTT
>.|TRBJ1-5|TRBV30|.
CAWSSGRDQPQHF
TGTGCCTGGAGTTCAGGGAGGGATCAGCCCCAGCATTTT
>.|TRBJ2-1|TRBV19|.
CASTDAGSYNEQFF
TGTGCCAGTACTGACGCGGGATCCTACAATGAGCAGTTCTTC
>.|TRBJ1-2|TRBV6-6|.
CASSYSLVANYGYTF
TGTGCCAGCAGTTACTCCCTCGTAGCTAACTATGGCTACACCTTC
>.|TRBJ1-1|TRBV30|.
CALDRSAEAFF
TGTGCCTTAGACCGGAGCGCTGAAGCTTTCTTT
>.|TRBJ2-3|TRBV3-1/TRBV3-2|TRBD2
CASSQTHIRLAGGPTDTQYF
TGTGCCAGCAGCCAAACGCATATTAGACTAGCGGGAGGACCCACAGATACGCAGTATTTT
>.|TRBJ1-5|TRBV25-1|.
CASRQGYNQPQHF
TGTGCCAGCAGGCAGGGGTACAATCAGCCCCAGCATTTT
>.|TRBJ1-1|TRBV15|.
CATSRDNRRVVTNTEAFF
TGTGCCACCAGCAGAGATAATCGCAGGGTCGTAACGAACACTGAAGCTTTCTTT
>.|TRBJ2-3|TRBV3-1/TRBV3-2|.
CASSQSGPRHGTQYF
TGTGCCAGCAGCCAGTCAGGGCCCCGTCACGGTACGCAGTATTTT
>.|TRBJ2-6|TRBV5-6|.
CASSFGRGRSGANVLTF
TGTGCCAGCAGCTTCGGCAGGGGACGCTCTGGGGCCAACGTCCTGACTTTC
>.|TRBJ2-7|TRBV6-5|.
CASSYSRTREGQEQYF
TGTGCCAGCAGTTACTCGAGGACTCGGGAGGGACAGGAGCAGTACTTC
>.|TRBJ1-3|TRBV7-9|.
CASGAPGVSGNTIYF
TGTGCCAGCGGCGCCCCGGGGGTCTCTGGAAACACCATATATTTT
>.|TRBJ2-7|TRBV18|.
CASSPLSDEQYF
TGTGCCAGCTCACCACTTAGCGACGAGCAGTACTTC
>.|TRBJ2-7|TRBV20-1|TRBD2
CSAWEGYRQYF
TGCAGTGCTTGGGAGGGTTATAGGCAGTACTTC
>.|TRBJ1-1|TRBV11-2|.
CASSLGREMNTEAFF
TGTGCCAGCAGCTTAGGGCGGGAAATGAACACTGAAGCTTTCTTT
>.|TRBJ1-2|TRBV21-1|.
CASSKNRGRGGEGYTF
TGTGCCAGCAGTAAAAACAGGGGGCGAGGAGGTGAAGGCTACACCTTC
>.|TRBJ1-6|TRBV9|.
CASSVGQLNSPLHF
TGTGCCAGCAGCGTAGGACAGCTTAATTCACCCCTCCACTTT
>.|TRBJ2-1|TRBV20-1|.
CSFSPAGEQFF
TGCAGTTTTTCCCCAGCGGGTGAGCAGTTCTTC
>.|TRBJ1-2|TRBV19|.
CASSGESQGDYGYTF
TGTGCCAGTAGTGGGGAATCTCAGGGCGACTATGGCTACACCTTC
>.|TRBJ2-7|TRBV13|.
CASSPPGSTNEQYF
TGTGCCAGCAGCCCCCCCGGGAGTACCAACGAGCAGTACTTC
>few|TRBJ2-7|TRBV29-1|TRBD1
CSVEIGTGGYEQYF
TGCAGCGTTGAGATAGGGACAGGGGGCTACGAGCAGTACTTC
>.|TRBJ1-2|TRBV27|TRBD1
CASSPGTGTPNVYGYTF
TGTGCCAGCAGTCCTGGGACAGGTACTCCGAACGTCTATGGCTACACCTTC
>many|TRBJ2-3|TRBV3-1/TRBV3-2|TRBD2
CASRQVAGAADTQYF
TGTGCCAGCAGACAAGTAGCGGGAGCCGCAGATACGCAGTATTTT
>.|TRBJ2-2|TRBV5-6|.
CASSLAHGIGELFF
TGTGCCAGCAGCTTGGCACACGGGATCGGGGAGCTGTTTTTT
>.|TRBJ2-1|TRBV28|.
CASSLGGGAAYNEQFF
TGTGCCAGCAGTTTAGGGGGGGGCGCCGCCTACAATGAGCAGTTCTTC
>many|TRBJ2-3|TRBV2|.
CASGSRGYTDTQYF
TGTGCCAGCGGATCTAGGGGGTACACAGATACGCAGTATTTT
>.|TRBJ2-2|TRBV5-6|.
CASSLATEVLWLLFF
TGTGCCAGCAGCTTGGCTACTGAAGTATTGTGGTTGCTGTTTTTT
>.|TRBJ2-1|TRBV11-1|.
CASSLDPSSYNEQFF
TGTGCCAGCAGTCTCGATCCTAGCTCCTACAATGAGCAGTTCTTC
>.|TRBJ1-1|TRBV18|TRBD1
CASSRDGTATEAFF
TGTGCCAGCTCACGTGATGGGACAGCAACTGAAGCTTTCTTT